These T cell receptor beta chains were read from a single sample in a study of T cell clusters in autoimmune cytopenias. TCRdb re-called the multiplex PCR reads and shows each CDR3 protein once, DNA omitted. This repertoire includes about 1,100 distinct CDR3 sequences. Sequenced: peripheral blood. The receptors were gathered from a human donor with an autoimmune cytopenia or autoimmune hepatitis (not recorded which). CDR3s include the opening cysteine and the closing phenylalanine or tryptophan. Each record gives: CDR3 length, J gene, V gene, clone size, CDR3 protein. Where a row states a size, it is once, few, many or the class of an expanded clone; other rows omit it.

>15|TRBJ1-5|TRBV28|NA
CASSFRVESNQPQHF
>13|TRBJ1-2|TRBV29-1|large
CSVDRLANYGYTF
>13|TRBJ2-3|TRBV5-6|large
CASSQLSTDTQYF
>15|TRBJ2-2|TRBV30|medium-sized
CAWSVRDRETGELFF
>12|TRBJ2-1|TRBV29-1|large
CSVIRGDYEQFF
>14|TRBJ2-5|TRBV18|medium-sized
CASSPGLLQETQYF
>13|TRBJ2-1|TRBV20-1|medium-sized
CSARTSSYNEQFF
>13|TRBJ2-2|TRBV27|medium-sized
CASSSMGTGELFF
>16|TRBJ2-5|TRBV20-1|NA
CSARLAGGHHQETQYF
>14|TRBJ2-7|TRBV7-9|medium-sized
CAYEGASGSYEQYF
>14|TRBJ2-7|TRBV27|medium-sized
CASRLRDRVAEQYF
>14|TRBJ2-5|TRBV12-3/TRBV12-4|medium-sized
CASSLSTDRETQYF
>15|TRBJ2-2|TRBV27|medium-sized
CASSPSGGAVGELFF
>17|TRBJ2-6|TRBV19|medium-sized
CASSIAQQVSGANVLTF
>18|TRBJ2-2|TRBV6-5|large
CASSCETSGGLGTGELFF
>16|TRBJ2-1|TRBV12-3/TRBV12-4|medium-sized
CASSRTSGGLYNEQFF
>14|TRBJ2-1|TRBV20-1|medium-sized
CSALGQSSYNEQFF
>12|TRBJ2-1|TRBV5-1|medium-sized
CASSLDRGEQFF
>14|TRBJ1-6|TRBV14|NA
CASWSLSYNSPLHF
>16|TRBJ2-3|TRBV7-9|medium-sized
CASSFGAGQNRVAQYF
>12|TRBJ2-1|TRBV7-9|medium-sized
CASSLWVGEQFF
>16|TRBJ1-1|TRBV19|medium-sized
CASQRGQGAPNTEAFF
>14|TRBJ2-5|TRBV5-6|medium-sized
CASSWDWGQETQYF
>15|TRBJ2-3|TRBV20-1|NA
CSASRLAGYTDTQYF
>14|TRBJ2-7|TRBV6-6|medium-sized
CASALSWLADEQYF
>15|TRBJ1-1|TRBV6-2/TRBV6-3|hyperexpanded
CASSYSWGRNTEAFF
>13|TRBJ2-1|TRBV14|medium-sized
CASSQGPNNEQFF
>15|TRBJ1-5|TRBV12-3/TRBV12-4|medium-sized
CASSPNGQGPQPQHF
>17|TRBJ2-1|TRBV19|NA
CASSRTALAGSYNEQFF
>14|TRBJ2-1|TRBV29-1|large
CSVVPTGGANEQFF
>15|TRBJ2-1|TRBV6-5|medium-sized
CASSYTASGGNEQFF
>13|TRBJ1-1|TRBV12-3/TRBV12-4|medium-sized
CASSSGRGTEAFF
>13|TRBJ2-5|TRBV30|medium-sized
CAWSLDLGETQYF
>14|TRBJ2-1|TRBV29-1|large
CSVVLGTAPNEQFF
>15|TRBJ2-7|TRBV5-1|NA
CASSPGRGGTYEQYF
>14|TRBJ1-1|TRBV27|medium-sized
CASSKLDRGDEAFF
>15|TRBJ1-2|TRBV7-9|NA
CASSYGTGGYYGYTF